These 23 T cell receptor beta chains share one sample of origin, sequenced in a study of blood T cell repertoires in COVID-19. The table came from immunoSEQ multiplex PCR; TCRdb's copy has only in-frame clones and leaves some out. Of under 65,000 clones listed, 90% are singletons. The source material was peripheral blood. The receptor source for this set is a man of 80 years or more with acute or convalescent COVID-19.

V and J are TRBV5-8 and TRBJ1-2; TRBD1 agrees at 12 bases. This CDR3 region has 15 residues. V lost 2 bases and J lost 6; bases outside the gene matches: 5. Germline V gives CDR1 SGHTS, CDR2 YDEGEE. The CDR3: CASSLGGQGAHGYTF. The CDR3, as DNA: TGTGCCAGCAGCTTAGGGGGACAGGGGGCCCATGGCTACACCTTC.

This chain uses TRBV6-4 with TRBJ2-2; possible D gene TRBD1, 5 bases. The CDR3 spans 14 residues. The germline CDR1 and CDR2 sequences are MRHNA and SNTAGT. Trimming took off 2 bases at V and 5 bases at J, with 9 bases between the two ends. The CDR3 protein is CASSDGTGTGELFF. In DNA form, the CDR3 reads TGTGCCAGCAGTGACGGTACAGGTACCGGGGAGCTGTTTTTT.

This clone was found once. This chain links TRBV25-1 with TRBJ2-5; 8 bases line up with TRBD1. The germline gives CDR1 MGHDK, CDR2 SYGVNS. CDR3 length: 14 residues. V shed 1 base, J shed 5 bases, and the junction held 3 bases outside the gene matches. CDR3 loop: CASSESRGRETQYF. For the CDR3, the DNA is TGTGCCAGCAGTGAATCCAGGGGGCGGGAGACCCAGTACTTC.

The CDR3 DNA reads as TGCGCCAGCAGCTTGGAGCTGGGGGCGCTGGGCTACACCTTC. Protein sequence: CASSLELGALGYTF. This chain connects TRBV5-1 to TRBJ1-2, with D tentatively TRBD1 (6 bases). The germline V gene has CDR1 SGHRS and CDR2 YFSETQ. CDR3 length equals 14 residues. V lost 0 bases, J lost 8 bases, and 14 bases lay in between.

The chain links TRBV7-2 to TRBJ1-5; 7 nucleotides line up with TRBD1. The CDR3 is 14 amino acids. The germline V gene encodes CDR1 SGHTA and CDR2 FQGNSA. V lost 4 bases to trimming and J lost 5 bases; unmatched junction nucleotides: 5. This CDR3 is CASSSDRVYQPQHF. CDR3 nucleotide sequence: TGTGCCAGCAGCTCCGACAGGGTGTATCAGCCCCAGCATTTT.

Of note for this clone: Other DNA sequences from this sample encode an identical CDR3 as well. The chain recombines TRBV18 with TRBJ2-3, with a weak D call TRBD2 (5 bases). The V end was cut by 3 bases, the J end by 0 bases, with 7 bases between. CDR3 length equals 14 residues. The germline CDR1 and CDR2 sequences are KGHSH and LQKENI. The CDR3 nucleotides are TGTGCCAGCTCACCGGGGAGTAGCACAGATACGCAGTATTTT. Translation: CASSPGSSTDTQYF.

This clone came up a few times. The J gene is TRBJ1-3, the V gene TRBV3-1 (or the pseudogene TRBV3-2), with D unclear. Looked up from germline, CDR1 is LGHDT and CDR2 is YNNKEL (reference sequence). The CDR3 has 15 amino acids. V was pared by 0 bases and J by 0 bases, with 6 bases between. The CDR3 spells CASSQDILSGNTIYF. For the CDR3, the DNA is TGTGCCAGCAGCCAAGATATCCTCTCTGGAAACACCATATATTTT.

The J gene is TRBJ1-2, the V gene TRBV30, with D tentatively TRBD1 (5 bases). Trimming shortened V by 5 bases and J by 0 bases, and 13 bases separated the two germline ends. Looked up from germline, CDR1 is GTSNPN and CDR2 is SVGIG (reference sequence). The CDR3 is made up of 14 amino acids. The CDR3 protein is CAWGSETANYGYTF. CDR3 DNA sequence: TGTGCCTGGGGTTCTGAGACAGCTAACTATGGCTACACCTTC.

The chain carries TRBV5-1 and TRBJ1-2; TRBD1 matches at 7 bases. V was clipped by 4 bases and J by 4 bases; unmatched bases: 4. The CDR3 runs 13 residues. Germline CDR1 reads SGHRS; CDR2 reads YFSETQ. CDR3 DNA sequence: TGCGCCAGCAGCATGGGGGACAGCTATGGCTACACCTTC. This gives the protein CASSMGDSYGYTF.

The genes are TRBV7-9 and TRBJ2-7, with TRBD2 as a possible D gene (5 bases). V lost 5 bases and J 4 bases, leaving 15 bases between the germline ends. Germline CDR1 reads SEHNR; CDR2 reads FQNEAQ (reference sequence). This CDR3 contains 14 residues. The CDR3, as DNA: TGTGCCAGCAGCGGAGGAGCGGATGCATACGAGCAGTACTTC. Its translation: CASSGGADAYEQYF.

DNA of the CDR3: TGTGCCAGCAGCCCCTGGGAGGGCTGGCAGCCCCAGCATTTT. Translated, it gives CASSPWEGWQPQHF. The chain combines TRBV6-2 or TRBV6-3 with TRBJ1-5; D is unresolved. The germline V gene encodes CDR1 MNHEY and CDR2 SVGEGT. The CDR3 consists of 14 residues. The ends were cut back, 6 bases at V and 7 bases at J, with 16 bases in the middle.

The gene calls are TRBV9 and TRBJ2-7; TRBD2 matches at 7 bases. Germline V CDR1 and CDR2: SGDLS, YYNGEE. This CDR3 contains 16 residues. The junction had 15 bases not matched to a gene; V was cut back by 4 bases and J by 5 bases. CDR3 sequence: CASSRRGDGGENEQYF. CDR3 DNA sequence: TGTGCCAGCAGCAGACGGGGGGACGGAGGAGAGAACGAGCAGTACTTC. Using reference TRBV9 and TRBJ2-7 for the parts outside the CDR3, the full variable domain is DSGVTQTPKHLITATGQRVTLRCSPRSGDLSVYWYQQSLDQGLQFLIQYYNGEERAKGNILERFSAQQFPDLHSELNLSSLELGDSALYFCASSRRGDGGENEQYFGPGTRLTVT.

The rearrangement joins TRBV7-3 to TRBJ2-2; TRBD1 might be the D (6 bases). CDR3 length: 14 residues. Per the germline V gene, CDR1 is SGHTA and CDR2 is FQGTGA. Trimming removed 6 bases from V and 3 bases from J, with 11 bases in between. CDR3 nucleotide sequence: TGTGCCAGCAGTCCAGGGGCCGACACCGGGGAGCTGTTTTTT. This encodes CASSPGADTGELFF.

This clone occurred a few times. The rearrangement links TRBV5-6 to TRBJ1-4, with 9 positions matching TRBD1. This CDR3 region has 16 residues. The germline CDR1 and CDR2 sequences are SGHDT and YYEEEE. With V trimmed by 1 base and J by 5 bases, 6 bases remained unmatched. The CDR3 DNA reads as TGTGCCAGCAGCTTGACAACCGGGACAGGGAATGAAAAACTGTTTTTT. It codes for CASSLTTGTGNEKLFF.

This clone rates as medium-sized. The CDR3 loop is CASRALNTIYF. Written as DNA, the CDR3 is TGTGCCAGCAGGGCCCTGAACACCATATATTTT. The chain uses TRBV6-6 and TRBJ1-3; D call uncertain. V shed 6 bases and J shed 7 bases, with 7 bases lying between them. Germline-derived CDR1 and CDR2 are MNHNY and SVGAGI (reference sequence). The CDR3 spans 11 residues.

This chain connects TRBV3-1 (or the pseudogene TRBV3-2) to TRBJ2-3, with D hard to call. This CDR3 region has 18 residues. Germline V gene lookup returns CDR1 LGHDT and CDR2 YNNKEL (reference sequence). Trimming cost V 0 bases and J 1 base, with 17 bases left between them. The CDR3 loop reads CASSQDGHTGDRTDTQYF. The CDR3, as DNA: TGTGCCAGCAGCCAAGATGGGCACACCGGTGATCGCACAGATACGCAGTATTTT.

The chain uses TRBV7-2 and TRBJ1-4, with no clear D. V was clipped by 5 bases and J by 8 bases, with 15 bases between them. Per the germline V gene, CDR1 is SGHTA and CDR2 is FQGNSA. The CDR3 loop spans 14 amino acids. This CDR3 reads CASSLRKESEKLFF. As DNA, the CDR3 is TGTGCCAGCAGCCTCCGAAAAGAGTCGGAAAAACTGTTTTTT.

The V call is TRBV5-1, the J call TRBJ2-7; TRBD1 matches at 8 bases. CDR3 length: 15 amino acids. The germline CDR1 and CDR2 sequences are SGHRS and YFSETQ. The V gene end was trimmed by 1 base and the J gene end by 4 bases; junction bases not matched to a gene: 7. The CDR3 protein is CASSLTAGGGYEQYF. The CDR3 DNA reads TGCGCCAGCAGCTTGACCGCAGGGGGCGGGTACGAGCAGTACTTC.

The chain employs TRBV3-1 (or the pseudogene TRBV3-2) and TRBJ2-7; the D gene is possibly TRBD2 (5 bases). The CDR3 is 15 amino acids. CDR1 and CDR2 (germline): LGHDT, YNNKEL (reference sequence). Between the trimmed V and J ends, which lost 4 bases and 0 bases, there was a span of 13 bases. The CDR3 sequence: CASSPILGSSYEQYF. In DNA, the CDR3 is TGTGCCAGCAGCCCCATATTGGGGAGCTCCTACGAGCAGTACTTC.

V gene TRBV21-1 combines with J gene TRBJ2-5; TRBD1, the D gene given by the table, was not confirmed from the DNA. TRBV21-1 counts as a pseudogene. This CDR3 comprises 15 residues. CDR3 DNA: TGTGCCAGCAGCCGACGCCTCAGGGGAAGCGAGACCCAGTACTTC. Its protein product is CASSRRLRGSETQYF.

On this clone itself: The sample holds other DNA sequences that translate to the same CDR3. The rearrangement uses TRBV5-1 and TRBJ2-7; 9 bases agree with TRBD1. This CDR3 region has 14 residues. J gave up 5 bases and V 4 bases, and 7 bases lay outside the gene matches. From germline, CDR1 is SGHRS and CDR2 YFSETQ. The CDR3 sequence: CASSPGQGFDEQYF. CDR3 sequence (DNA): TGCGCCAGCAGCCCGGGACAGGGTTTTGACGAGCAGTACTTC.

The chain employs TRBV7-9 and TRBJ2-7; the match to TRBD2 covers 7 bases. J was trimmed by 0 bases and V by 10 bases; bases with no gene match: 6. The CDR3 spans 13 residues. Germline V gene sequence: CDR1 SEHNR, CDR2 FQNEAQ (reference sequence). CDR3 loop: CATNGGGSYEQYF. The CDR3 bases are TGTGCCACGAATGGGGGGGGCTCCTACGAGCAGTACTTC.

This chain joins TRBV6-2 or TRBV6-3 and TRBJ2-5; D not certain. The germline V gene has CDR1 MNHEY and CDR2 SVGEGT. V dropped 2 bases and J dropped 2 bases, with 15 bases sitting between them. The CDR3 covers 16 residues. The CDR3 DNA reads TGTGCCAGCAGTTACGGCCTAGGTAGTCCTCAAGAGACCCAGTACTTC. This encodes CASSYGLGSPQETQYF.